This paragraph covers one T cell receptor beta chain sequence. Its antigen remains unidentified. A modified ARM-PCR protocol with three rounds of nested PCR amplified TCRbeta. TCRdb analysed the multiplex PCR reads with MiXCR anew, one entry per CDR3 protein. This table holds some 80,000 distinct CDR3 sequences, about 82% found once. RNA was extracted from bulk tissue without any cell sorting. The normal lung tissue was taken more than 3 cm from the tumor edge. This sample is drawn from a study of tumor and adjacent non-tumor tissue in lung cancer. The V gene lost 10 bases and the J gene lost 3 bases, with 15 bases spanning the gap. CDR1 is MNHEY, CDR2 SVGEGT, per germline. This CDR3 is built from 13 residues. General observations from the study: Tumor repertoires had a smaller top 100 clone share than normal lung.

The receptor's source is a man in his sixties with non-small cell lung cancer. This chain uses TRBV6-2 or TRBV6-3 with TRBJ2-5, with a possible D match to TRBD1 (6 bases). Material: distant non-tumor lung tissue. The CDR3 region is CATRDTNKETQYF. DNA of the CDR3: TGTGCCACCCGGGACACGAATAAAGAGACCCAGTACTTC.